This passage covers 24 T cell receptor beta chains from one sample sequenced in a study of cytomegalovirus exposure and HLA in healthy donors. Researchers ran the PCR with 60 Vbeta and 13 Jbeta primers. The protocol was immunoSEQ multiplex PCR, while the TCRdb copy is restricted to in-frame clones and leaves out a portion. The table shows roughly 300,000 clones, with just over 85% occurring only once. The source material was PBMCs. The receptor set was obtained from a man aged 40-50 years in good health and CMV-seropositive.

This clone appeared a single time. This rearrangement joins TRBV30 to TRBJ2-1; 9 bases match TRBD2. V dropped 0 bases and J dropped 16; count of bases not matched to a gene: 7. The CDR3 totals 12 residues. Germline V CDR1 and CDR2: GTSNPN, SVGIG (reference sequence). CDR3 DNA sequence: TGTGCCTGGAGTGTGTCGCGGGAGGGCCGTTTCTTC. This translates into CAWSVSREGRFF.

This chain connects TRBV7-2 to TRBJ1-2; 7 bases line up with TRBD1. The CDR3 is 15 amino acids. Germline CDR1 reads SGHTA; CDR2 reads FQGNSA. V was clipped by 5 bases and J by 3 bases; unmatched bases: 9. This chain's CDR3 is CASSEPQGIYYGYTF. CDR3 in DNA: TGTGCCAGCAGCGAGCCACAGGGGATTTACTATGGCTACACCTTC.

The genes are TRBV7-9 and TRBJ2-7; 8 bases align to TRBD1. This CDR3 comprises 13 residues. In germline, CDR1 is SEHNR, CDR2 FQNEAQ (reference sequence). The J segment lost 6 bases and the V segment lost 1 base, leaving 2 bases of the junction unmatched. CDR3 bases: TGTGCCAGCAGCTTAGACACAGGGGGCGAGCAGTACTTC. Translation gives CASSLDTGGEQYF. The full variable domain, rest sourced from reference TRBV7-9 and TRBJ2-7, is DTGVSQNPRHKITKRGQNVTFRCDPISEHNRLYWYRQTLGQGPEFLTYFQNEAQLEKSRLLSDRFSAERPKGSFSTLEIQRTEQGDSAMYLCASSLDTGGEQYFGPGTRLTVT.

J is TRBJ1-3 and V is TRBV6-1; 8 bases align to TRBD1. CDR1 MNHNS and CDR2 SASEGT come from the germline V gene. The CDR3 is made up of 18 amino acids. V was pared by 2 bases and J by 1 base, with 10 bases of the junction left unmatched. In nucleotides, the CDR3 is TGTGCCAGCAGTGAAAGTTGGGGACAGGTTCTGTCTGGAAACACCATATATTTT. This gives the protein CASSESWGQVLSGNTIYF.

This chain links TRBV28 with TRBJ2-7; 9 nucleotides agree with TRBD2. The CDR3 runs 17 residues. With V trimmed by 5 bases and J by 0 bases, 11 bases remained unmatched. Germline V gives CDR1 MDHEN, CDR2 SYDVKM. CDR3 in amino acids: CASSPSGRLAVSYEQYF. CDR3 coding DNA: TGTGCCAGCAGTCCCTCAGGGAGACTAGCGGTCTCCTACGAGCAGTACTTC. The whole variable domain, filled in from reference TRBV28 and TRBJ2-7, reads DVKVTQSSRYLVKRTGEKVFLECVQDMDHENMFWYRQDPGLGLRLIYFSYDVKMKEKGDIPEGYSVSREKKERFSLILESASTNQTSMYLCASSPSGRLAVSYEQYFGPGTRLTVT.

This clone was recorded once. The chain has TRBV5-1 and TRBJ2-5, with 11 bases identical to TRBD2. The CDR3 consists of 15 residues. Germline assignment: CDR1 SGHRS and CDR2 YFSETQ. The V gene end was trimmed by 0 bases and the J gene end by 4 bases; junction bases not matched to a gene: 2. CDR3 sequence reads: CASSLGLAGGETQYF. The CDR3 DNA reads as TGCGCCAGCAGCTTGGGGCTAGCGGGAGGAGAGACCCAGTACTTC.

A few counts support this clone. DNA of the CDR3: TGTGCCAGCAGGAGGGAAGTGAACACTGAAGCTTTCTTT. Translation gives CASRREVNTEAFF. The chain combines TRBV2 with TRBJ1-1, with unresolved D. Trimming took 6 bases from V and 0 from J, leaving 8 bases between them. Per germline, CDR1 SNHLY and CDR2 FYNNEI. The CDR3 contains 13 residues.

The chain combines TRBV5-1 with TRBJ1-6; 7 bases agree with TRBD1. Germline loops: CDR1 SGHRS, CDR2 YFSETQ. J lost 5 bases, V lost 5 bases, and 4 bases had no gene match. This CDR3 region has 14 residues. CDR3 coding DNA: TGCGCCAGCAGTTTTGACAGGGATAATTCACCCCTCCACTTT. Protein: CASSFDRDNSPLHF. Drawing the rest from reference TRBV5-1 and TRBJ1-6, the complete variable domain is KAGVTQTPRYLIKTRGQQVTLSCSPISGHRSVSWYQQTPGQGLQFLFEYFSETQRNKGNFPGRFSGRQFSNSRSEMNVSTLELGDSALYLCASSFDRDNSPLHFGNGTRLTVT.

The J gene is TRBJ2-5, the V gene TRBV29-1, with 9 bases lining up with TRBD1. The CDR3 contains 15 residues. CDR1 and CDR2 (germline): SQVTM, ANQGSEA. V gave up 1 base and J gave up 7 bases; unmatched junction bases: 10. The CDR3, as DNA: TGCAGCGTTGAAGCCCCCGGGACAGGGAGGGGGACCCAGTACTTC. This codes for CSVEAPGTGRGTQYF.

The rearrangement uses TRBV6-5 and TRBJ1-1, with D uncertain. Trimming cost V 6 bases and J 1 base, with 9 bases left between them. Germline CDR1 MNHEY, CDR2 SVGAGI. The CDR3 sequence is 13 residues long. The CDR3 bases are TGTGCCAGCAGCTATACAGCGAACACTGAAGCTTTCTTT. Its translation is CASSYTANTEAFF.

A few counts support this clone. The V and J genes are TRBV7-9 and TRBJ2-7, with TRBD1 as a possible D gene (5 bases). This CDR3 is 11 amino acids long. With 5 bases removed from V and 4 bases from J, the gap between germline ends came to 6 bases. Germline CDR1 reads SEHNR; CDR2 reads FQNEAQ (reference sequence). CDR3 bases: TGTGCCAGCAGCCCAGGGTACGAGCAGTACTTC. Translating it yields CASSPGYEQYF.

The table lists this clone with a count of one. The chain combines TRBV11-2 with TRBJ2-7; TRBD2 matches 10 bases. CDR1 and CDR2 from the germline V gene are SGHAT and FQNNGV. Trimming took 3 bases from V and 0 from J; bases not matched to a gene: 14. The CDR3 totals 19 residues. The CDR3 loop is CASSLAGLSLAGSSYEQYF. In DNA form, the CDR3 reads TGTGCCAGCAGCTTGGCGGGGCTCTCACTAGCGGGAAGCTCCTACGAGCAGTACTTC.

CDR3 residues: CASSQAQGTNEKLFF. Here the CDR3 DNA reads TGCGCCAGCAGCCAAGCACAGGGTACTAATGAAAAACTGTTTTTT. The chain uses TRBV4-1 and TRBJ1-4; possibly TRBD1 for D (6 bases). The V gene lost 1 base and the J gene lost 2 bases, with 8 bases spanning the gap. CDR3 length: 15 amino acids. CDR1 MGHRA and CDR2 YSYEKL come from the germline V gene.

The rearrangement links TRBV30 to TRBJ2-1; TRBD1 matches at 8 bases. From germline, CDR1 is GTSNPN and CDR2 SVGIG (reference sequence). The J segment lost 0 bases and the V segment lost 1 base, leaving 14 bases of the junction unmatched. CDR3 length equals 19 residues. The CDR3 loop is CAWSAPGQGTLSSYNEQFF. CDR3 in DNA: TGTGCCTGGAGTGCCCCCGGACAGGGCACCCTTAGCTCCTACAATGAGCAGTTCTTC.

This sequence joins TRBV7-3 and TRBJ2-6, with 10 bases matching TRBD1. Trimming removed 5 bases from V and 1 base from J; junction bases left unmatched: 11. The CDR3 is 19 amino acids. In germline, CDR1 is SGHTA, CDR2 FQGTGA. The CDR3: CASSPLPGQGRSGANVLTF. The CDR3 nucleotides are TGTGCCAGCAGCCCACTACCGGGACAGGGGAGGTCTGGGGCCAACGTCCTGACTTTC.

The chain recombines TRBV5-4 with TRBJ2-7; the match to TRBD2 covers 12 bases. The V gene end was trimmed by 4 bases and the J gene end by 4 bases; junction bases not matched to a gene: 6. Germline V CDR1 and CDR2: SGHNT, YYREEE (reference sequence). The CDR3 spans 15 residues. CDR3 DNA: TGTGCCAGCAGCCCAACGACTAGCGGGAGTTACGAGCAGTACTTC. Amino acid sequence: CASSPTTSGSYEQYF.

The chain recombines TRBV15 with TRBJ2-3; a weak D match, TRBD2 (5 bases). The germline V and J ends were trimmed by 5 bases and 0 bases, with 18 bases remaining between them. This CDR3 has 17 residues. CDR1 is LNHNV, CDR2 YYDKDF, per germline (reference sequence). The CDR3 spells CATSRFESGPSTDTQYF. CDR3 nucleotide sequence: TGTGCCACCAGCCGTTTCGAAAGCGGCCCTAGCACAGATACGCAGTATTTT.

V is TRBV4-3 and J is TRBJ2-1, with 7 bases that match TRBD2. Trimming took 1 base from V and 4 from J; bases not matched to a gene: 4. The CDR3 loop spans 15 amino acids. The germline V gene has CDR1 LGHNA and CDR2 YSLEER. The CDR3: CASSQVQAGYNEQFF. CDR3 DNA sequence: TGCGCCAGCAGCCAAGTTCAAGCGGGGTACAATGAGCAGTTCTTC.

V and J are TRBV11-1 and TRBJ2-7, with 10 bases fitting TRBD2. Germline lookup yields CDR1 SGHAT and CDR2 FQDESV (reference sequence). V trimming: 3 bases; J trimming: 5 bases; junction bases outside the gene matches: 10. CDR3 size: 16 residues. CDR3 amino acids: CASSFGAGGPSHEQYF. Written as DNA, the CDR3 is TGTGCCAGCAGCTTTGGAGCGGGAGGGCCCTCGCACGAGCAGTACTTC.

J is TRBJ2-3 and V is TRBV2, with a weak D call TRBD2 (7 bases). CDR3 size: 14 residues. Germline V gene sequence: CDR1 SNHLY, CDR2 FYNNEI. Between the trimmed V and J ends, which lost 9 bases and 2 bases, there was a span of 15 bases. CDR3 nucleotide sequence: TGTGCCAGGGGGGGCGGGAGTGTCACAGATACGCAGTATTTT. Encoded protein: CARGGGSVTDTQYF.

The genes are TRBV7-3 and TRBJ2-3, with TRBD2 identical over 9 bases. There are 15 residues in the CDR3. Germline V lookup: CDR1 SGHTA, CDR2 FQGTGA. Trimming removed 5 bases from V and 0 bases from J; junction bases left unmatched: 3. The CDR3, as DNA: TGTGCCAGCAGCATCGGGACTAGCAGCACAGATACGCAGTATTTT. Amino acids: CASSIGTSSTDTQYF.

The chain links TRBV4-1 to TRBJ2-1, with 11 bases that match TRBD1. Unmatched junction bases numbered 6, after V lost 4 bases and J lost 4 bases. The CDR3 length is 16 residues. Germline values: CDR1 MGHRA, CDR2 YSYEKL. The CDR3 region is CASSPIRDRGYNEQFF. The CDR3 nucleotides read TGCGCCAGCAGCCCAATCCGGGACAGGGGGTACAATGAGCAGTTCTTC.

This chain connects TRBV7-9 to TRBJ2-2; TRBD1 matches 7 bases. The CDR3 loop spans 14 amino acids. Germline loops: CDR1 SEHNR, CDR2 FQNEAQ (reference sequence). J was trimmed by 7 bases and V by 3 bases; bases with no gene match: 5. In DNA, the CDR3 is TGTGCCAGCAGCTTCGACAGGGTTGACGGGGAGCTGTTTTTT. It yields the protein CASSFDRVDGELFF.

V gene TRBV5-1 combines with J gene TRBJ2-5, with TRBD2 identical over 9 bases. The CDR3 extends over 16 amino acids. V was pared by 0 bases and J by 2 bases, with 5 bases of the junction left unmatched. Per the germline V gene, CDR1 is SGHRS and CDR2 is YFSETQ. The CDR3: CASSLGASGTQETQYF. CDR3 DNA sequence: TGCGCCAGCAGCTTGGGGGCTAGCGGGACACAAGAGACCCAGTACTTC.